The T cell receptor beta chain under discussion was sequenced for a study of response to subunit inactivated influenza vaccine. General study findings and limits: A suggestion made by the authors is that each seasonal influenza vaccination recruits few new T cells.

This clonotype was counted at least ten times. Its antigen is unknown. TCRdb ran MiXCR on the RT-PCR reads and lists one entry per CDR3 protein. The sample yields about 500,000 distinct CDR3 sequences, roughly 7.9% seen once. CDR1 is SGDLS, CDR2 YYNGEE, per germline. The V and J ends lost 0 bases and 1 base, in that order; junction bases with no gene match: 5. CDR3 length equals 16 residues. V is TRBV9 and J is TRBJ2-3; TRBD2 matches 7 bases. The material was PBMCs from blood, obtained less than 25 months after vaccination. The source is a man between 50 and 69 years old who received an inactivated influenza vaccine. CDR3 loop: CASSVDTSARTDTQYF. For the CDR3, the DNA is TGTGCCAGCAGCGTAGACACTAGCGCCCGCACAGATACGCAGTATTTT.